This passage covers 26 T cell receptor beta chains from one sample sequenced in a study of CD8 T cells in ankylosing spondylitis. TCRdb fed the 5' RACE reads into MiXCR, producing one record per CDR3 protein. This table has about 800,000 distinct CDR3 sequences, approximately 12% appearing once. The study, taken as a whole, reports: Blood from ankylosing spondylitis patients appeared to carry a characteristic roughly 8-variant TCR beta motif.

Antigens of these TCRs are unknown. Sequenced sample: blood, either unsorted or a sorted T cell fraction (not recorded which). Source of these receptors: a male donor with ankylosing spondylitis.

The chain's CDR3 is CASNLRGAGELFF. DNA for the CDR3: TGTGCCAGCAATCTCAGGGGGGCCGGGGAGCTGTTTTTT. This chain joins TRBV12-3 or TRBV12-4 and TRBJ2-2, with D possibly matching TRBD1 (7 bases). Trimming took off 7 bases at V and 6 bases at J, with 12 bases between the two ends. CDR3 length: 13 residues.

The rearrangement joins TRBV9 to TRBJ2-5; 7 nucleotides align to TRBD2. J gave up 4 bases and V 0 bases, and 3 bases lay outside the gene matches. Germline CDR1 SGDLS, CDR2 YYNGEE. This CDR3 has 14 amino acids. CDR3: CASSVEAGRETQYF. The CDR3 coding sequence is TGTGCCAGCAGCGTAGAAGCGGGAAGAGAGACCCAGTACTTC.

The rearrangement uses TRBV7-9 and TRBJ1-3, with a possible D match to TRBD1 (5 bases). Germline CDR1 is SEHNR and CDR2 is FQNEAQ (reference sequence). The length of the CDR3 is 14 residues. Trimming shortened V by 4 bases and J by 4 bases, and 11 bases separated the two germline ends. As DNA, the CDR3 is TGTGCCAGCAGCTACGCGGGGGAGGGAAACACCATATATTTT. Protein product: CASSYAGEGNTIYF.

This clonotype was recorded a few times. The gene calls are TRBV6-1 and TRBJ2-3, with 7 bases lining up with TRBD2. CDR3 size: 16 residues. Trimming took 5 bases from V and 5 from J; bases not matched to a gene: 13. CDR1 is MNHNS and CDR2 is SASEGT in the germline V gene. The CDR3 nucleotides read TGTGCCAGCAGTCCTTCCGGAGCGGGGCGGGGAGATACGCAGTATTTT. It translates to CASSPSGAGRGDTQYF.

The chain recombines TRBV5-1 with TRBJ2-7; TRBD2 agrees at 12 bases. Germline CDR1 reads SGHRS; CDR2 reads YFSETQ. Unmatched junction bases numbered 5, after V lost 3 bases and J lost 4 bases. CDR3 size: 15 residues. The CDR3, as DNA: TGCGCCAGCAGCTCGACTAGCGGGAGTGGTTACGAGCAGTACTTC. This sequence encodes CASSSTSGSGYEQYF.

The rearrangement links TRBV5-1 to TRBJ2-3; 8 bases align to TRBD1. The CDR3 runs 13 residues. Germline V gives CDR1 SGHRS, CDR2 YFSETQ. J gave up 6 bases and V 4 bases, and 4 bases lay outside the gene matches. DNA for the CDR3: TGCGCCAGCAGCCTGACAGGGGACGATACGCAGTATTTT. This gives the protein CASSLTGDDTQYF.

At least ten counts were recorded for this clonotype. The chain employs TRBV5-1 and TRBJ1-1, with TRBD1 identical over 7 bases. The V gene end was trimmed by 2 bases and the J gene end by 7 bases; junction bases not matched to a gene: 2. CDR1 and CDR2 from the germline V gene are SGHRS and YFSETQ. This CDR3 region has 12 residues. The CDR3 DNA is TGCGCCAGCAGCTTTGGACAGGATGAAGCTTTCTTT. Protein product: CASSFGQDEAFF.

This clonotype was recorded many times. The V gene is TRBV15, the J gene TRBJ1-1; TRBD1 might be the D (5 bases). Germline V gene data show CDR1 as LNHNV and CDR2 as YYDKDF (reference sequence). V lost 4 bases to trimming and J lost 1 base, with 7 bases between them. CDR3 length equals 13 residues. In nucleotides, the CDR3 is TGTGCCACCAGCAAAGGACAGAACACTGAAGCTTTCTTT. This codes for CATSKGQNTEAFF.

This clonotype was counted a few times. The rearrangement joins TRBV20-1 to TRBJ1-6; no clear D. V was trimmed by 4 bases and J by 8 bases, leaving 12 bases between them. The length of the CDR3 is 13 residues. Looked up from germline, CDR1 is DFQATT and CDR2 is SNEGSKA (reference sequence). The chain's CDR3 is CSATRKSDSPLHF. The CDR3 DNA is TGCAGTGCTACCAGGAAGTCTGATTCACCCCTCCACTTT.

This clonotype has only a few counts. DNA for the CDR3: TGTGCCAGCAAGCGGGGGGCCAGCTCCTACAATGAGCAGTTCTTC. Protein sequence: CASKRGASSYNEQFF. The rearrangement uses TRBV7-2 and TRBJ2-1, with 9 bases matching TRBD2. The CDR3 covers 15 residues. The ends lost 7 bases at V and 0 bases at J; junction bases unmatched: 4. Germline V gene lookup returns CDR1 SGHTA and CDR2 FQGNSA.

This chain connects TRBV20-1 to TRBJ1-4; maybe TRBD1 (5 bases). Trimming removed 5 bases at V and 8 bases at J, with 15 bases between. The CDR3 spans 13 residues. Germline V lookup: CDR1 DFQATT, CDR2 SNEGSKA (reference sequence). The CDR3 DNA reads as TGCAGTGCTGGGGACTGGGGGAAAGAAAAACTGTTTTTT. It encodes CSAGDWGKEKLFF.

CDR3 amino acids: CSARGTVSYNSPLHF. The CDR3 DNA reads as TGCAGTGCTCGGGGGACAGTGAGTTATAATTCACCCCTCCACTTT. The gene calls are TRBV20-1 and TRBJ1-6, with 7 bases lining up with TRBD1. CDR1 is DFQATT and CDR2 is SNEGSKA in the germline V gene (reference sequence). The junction had 8 bases not matched to a gene; V was cut back by 5 bases and J by 4 bases. The CDR3 consists of 15 residues.

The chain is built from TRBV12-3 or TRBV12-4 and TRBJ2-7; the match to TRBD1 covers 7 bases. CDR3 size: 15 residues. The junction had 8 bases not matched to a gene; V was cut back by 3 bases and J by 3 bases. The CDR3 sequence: CASSFRDSTHYEQYF. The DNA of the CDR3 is TGTGCCAGCAGTTTTAGGGACAGCACTCACTACGAGCAGTACTTC.

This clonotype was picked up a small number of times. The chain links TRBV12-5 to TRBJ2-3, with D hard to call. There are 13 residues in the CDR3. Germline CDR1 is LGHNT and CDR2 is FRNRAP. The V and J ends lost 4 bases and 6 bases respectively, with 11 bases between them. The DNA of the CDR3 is TGTGCTAGTGGTTCCGCTACCGGGGATACGCAGTATTTT. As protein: CASGSATGDTQYF.

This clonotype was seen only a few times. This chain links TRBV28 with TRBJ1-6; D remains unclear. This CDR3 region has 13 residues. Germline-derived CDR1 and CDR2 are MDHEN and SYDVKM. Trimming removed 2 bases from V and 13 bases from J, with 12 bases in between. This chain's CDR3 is CASSLSAISPLHF. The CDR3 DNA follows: TGTGCCAGCAGTTTAAGCGCAATCTCCCCCCTCCACTTT.

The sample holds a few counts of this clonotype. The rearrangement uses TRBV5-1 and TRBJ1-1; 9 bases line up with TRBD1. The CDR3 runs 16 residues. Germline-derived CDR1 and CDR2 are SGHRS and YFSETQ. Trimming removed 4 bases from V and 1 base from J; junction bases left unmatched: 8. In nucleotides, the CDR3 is TGCGCCAGCAGCCTTCCGGGACAGGGAGGGAACACTGAAGCTTTCTTT. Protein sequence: CASSLPGQGGNTEAFF. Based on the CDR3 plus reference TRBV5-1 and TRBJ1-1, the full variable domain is KAGVTQTPRYLIKTRGQQVTLSCSPISGHRSVSWYQQTPGQGLQFLFEYFSETQRNKGNFPGRFSGRQFSNSRSEMNVSTLELGDSALYLCASSLPGQGGNTEAFFGQGTRLTVV.

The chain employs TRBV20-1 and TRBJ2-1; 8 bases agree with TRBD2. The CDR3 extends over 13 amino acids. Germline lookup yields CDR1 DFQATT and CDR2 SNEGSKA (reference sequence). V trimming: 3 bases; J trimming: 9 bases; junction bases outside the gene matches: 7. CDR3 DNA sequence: TGCAGTGCTAGGAGCGGGAGAGATGTTGAGCAGTTCTTC. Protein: CSARSGRDVEQFF.

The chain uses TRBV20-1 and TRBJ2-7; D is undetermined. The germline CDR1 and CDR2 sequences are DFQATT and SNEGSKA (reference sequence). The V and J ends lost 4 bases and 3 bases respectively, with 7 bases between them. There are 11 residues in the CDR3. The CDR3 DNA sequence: TGCAGTGCTACTGTACTCTACGAGCAGTACTTC. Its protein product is CSATVLYEQYF.

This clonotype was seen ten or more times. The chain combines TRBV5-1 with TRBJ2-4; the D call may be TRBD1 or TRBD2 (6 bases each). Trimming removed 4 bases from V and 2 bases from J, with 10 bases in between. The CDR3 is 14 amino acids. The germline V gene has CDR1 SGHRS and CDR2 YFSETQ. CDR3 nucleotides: TGCGCCAGCAGCCGCGGGACAACCAAAAACATTCAGTACTTC. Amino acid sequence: CASSRGTTKNIQYF.

CDR3 nucleotides: TGCAGTGCTATCCGACCAGGGTATGAGCAGTTCTTC. Translation gives CSAIRPGYEQFF. The J gene is TRBJ2-1, the V gene TRBV20-1, with a weak D call TRBD1 (5 bases). Trimming pared 4 bases from V and 8 bases from J, leaving 12 bases between. The CDR3 sequence is 12 residues long. From germline, CDR1 is DFQATT and CDR2 SNEGSKA (reference sequence).

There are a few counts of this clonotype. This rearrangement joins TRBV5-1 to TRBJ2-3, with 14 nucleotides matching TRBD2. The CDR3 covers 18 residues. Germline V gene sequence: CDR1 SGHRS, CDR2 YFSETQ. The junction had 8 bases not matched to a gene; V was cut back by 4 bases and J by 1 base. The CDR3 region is CASSAGGLAGGRTDTQYF. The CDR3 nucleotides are TGCGCCAGCAGCGCCGGCGGACTAGCGGGGGGCCGCACAGATACGCAGTATTTT.

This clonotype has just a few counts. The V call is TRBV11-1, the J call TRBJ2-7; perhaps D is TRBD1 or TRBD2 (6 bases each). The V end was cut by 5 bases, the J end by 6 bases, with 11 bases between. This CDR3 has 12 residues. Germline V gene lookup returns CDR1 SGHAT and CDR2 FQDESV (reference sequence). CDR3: CASSASGAEQYF. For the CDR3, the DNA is TGTGCCAGCAGCGCCTCGGGGGCCGAGCAGTACTTC.

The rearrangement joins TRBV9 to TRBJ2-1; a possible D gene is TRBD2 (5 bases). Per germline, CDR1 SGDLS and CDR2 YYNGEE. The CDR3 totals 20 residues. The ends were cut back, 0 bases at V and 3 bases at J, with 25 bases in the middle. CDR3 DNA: TGTGCCAGCAGCGTAGACGGGGTGCCTCGTGCCAGGAGAAACTACAATGAGCAGTTCTTC. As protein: CASSVDGVPRARRNYNEQFF.

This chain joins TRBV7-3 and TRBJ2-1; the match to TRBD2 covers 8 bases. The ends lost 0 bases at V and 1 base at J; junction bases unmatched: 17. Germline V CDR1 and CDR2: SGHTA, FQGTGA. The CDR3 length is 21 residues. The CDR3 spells CASSLTVRSGGPVTSYNEQFF. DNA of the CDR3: TGTGCCAGCAGCTTAACAGTTAGGAGCGGGGGACCGGTTACTTCCTACAATGAGCAGTTCTTC.

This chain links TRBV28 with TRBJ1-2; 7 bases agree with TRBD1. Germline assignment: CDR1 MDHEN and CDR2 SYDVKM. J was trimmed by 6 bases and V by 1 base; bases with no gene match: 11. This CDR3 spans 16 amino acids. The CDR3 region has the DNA TGTGCCAGCAGTTTATTCCCCAGGGGGATTCAAGATGGCTACACCTTC. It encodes CASSLFPRGIQDGYTF.

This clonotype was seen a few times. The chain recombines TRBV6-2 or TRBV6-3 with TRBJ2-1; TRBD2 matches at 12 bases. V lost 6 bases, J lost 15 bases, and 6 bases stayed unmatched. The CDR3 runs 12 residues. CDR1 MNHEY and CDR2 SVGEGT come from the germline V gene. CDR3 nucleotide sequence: TGTGCCAGCAGAGGACTAGCGGGAAGCAGGTTCTTC. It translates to CASRGLAGSRFF.